Reported below is one T cell receptor (beta chain). Its antigen remains unknown. V was trimmed by 0 bases and J by 6 bases, leaving 15 bases between them. This CDR3 has 16 amino acids. Looked up from germline, CDR1 is LGHNA and CDR2 is YSLEER. This sample was taken from a study of cytotoxic CD8 clonotypes in ibrutinib-treated CLL. Overall study results and limits: Elevated clonality accompanied ibrutinib response, with a return toward baseline values at progression. Clonotypes that were public were uncommon, and they contracted or stayed stable on treatment.

The targeted sequencing depth was 1 in 200,000 to 1 in 1 million T cells. Method: immunoSEQ multiplex PCR; TCRdb's copy keeps in-frame clones and lacks some. Among hundreds of thousands of clones listed, 60% to 75% were seen once. J is TRBJ1-5 and V is TRBV4-3, with a possible D match to TRBD1 (6 bases). The source was PBMCs, collected after 24 months of ibrutinib treatment. The TCR originated in a human donor with chronic lymphocytic leukemia. The CDR3 sequence is CASSQDLSQGPQPQHF. In nucleotides, the CDR3 is TGCGCCAGCAGCCAAGATCTGTCACAGGGCCCTCAGCCCCAGCATTTT.